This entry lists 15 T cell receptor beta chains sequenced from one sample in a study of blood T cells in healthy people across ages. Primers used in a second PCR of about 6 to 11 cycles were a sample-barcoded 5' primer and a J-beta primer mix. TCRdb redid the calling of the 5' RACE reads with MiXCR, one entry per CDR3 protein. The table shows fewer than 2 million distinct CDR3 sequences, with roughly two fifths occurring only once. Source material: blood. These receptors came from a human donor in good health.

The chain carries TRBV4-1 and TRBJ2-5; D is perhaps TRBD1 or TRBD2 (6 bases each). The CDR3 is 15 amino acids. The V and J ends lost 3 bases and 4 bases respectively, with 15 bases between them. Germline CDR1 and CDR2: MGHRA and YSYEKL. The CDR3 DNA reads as TGCGCCAGCAGCCATGGTCCGGGGGCCGTAGAGACCCAGTACTTC. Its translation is CASSHGPGAVETQYF.

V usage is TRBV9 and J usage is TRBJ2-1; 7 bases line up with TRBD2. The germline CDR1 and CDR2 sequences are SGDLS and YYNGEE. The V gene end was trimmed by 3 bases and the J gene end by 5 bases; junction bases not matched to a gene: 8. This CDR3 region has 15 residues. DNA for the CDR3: TGTGCCAGCAGCGGAAGCGGGGCGGTTCACAATGAGCAGTTCTTC. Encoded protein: CASSGSGAVHNEQFF.

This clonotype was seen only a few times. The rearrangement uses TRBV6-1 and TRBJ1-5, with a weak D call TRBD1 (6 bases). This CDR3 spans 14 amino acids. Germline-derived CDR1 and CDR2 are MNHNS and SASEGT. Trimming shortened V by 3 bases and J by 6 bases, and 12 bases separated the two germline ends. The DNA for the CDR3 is TGTGCCAGCAGTGATATGGGGGGGGCTCAGCCCCAGCATTTT. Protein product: CASSDMGGAQPQHF.

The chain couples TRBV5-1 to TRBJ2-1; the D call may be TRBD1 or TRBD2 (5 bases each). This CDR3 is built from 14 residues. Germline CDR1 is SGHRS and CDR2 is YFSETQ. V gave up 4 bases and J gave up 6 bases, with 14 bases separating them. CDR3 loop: CASSSKGTINEQFF. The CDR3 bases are TGCGCCAGCAGCAGCAAAGGGACCATCAATGAGCAGTTCTTC.

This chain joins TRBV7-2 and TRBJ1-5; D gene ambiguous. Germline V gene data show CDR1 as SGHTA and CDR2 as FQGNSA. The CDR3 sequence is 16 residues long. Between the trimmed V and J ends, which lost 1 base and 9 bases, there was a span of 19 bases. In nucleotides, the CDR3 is TGTGCCAGCAGCTTAGAGGCTGGGTCAGGAGTTTGGCCCCAGCATTTT. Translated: CASSLEAGSGVWPQHF.

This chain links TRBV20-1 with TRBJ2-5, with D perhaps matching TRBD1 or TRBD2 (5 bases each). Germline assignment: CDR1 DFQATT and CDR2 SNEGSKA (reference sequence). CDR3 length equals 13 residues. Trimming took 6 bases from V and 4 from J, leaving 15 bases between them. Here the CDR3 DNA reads TGCAGTGCAAGAAGTCTTGGGGGAGAGACCCAGTACTTC. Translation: CSARSLGGETQYF.

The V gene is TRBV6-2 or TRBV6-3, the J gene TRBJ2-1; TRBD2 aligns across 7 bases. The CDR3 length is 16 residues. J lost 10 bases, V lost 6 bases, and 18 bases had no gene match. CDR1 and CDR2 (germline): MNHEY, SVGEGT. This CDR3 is CASSSPGTTLYGEQFF. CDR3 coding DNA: TGTGCCAGCAGCTCACCCGGGACTACCCTTTACGGGGAGCAGTTCTTC.

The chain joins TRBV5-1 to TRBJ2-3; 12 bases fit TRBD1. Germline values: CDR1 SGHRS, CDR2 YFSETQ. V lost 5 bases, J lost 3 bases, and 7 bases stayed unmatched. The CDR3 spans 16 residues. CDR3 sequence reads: CASSFSGQGATDTQYF. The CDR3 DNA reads TGCGCCAGCAGTTTTTCGGGACAGGGGGCTACAGATACGCAGTATTTT.

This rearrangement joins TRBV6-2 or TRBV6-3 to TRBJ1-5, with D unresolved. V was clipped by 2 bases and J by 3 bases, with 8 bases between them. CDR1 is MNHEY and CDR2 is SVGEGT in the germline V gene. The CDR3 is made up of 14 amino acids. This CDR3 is CASSYRGYNQPQHF. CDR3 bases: TGTGCCAGCAGTTACCGAGGGTACAATCAGCCCCAGCATTTT.

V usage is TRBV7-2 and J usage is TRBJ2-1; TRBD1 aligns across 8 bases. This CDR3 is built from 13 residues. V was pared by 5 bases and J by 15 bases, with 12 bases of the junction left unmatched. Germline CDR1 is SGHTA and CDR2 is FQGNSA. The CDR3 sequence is CASSPNAQGAWFF. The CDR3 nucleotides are TGTGCCAGCAGCCCGAACGCGCAGGGGGCGTGGTTCTTC.

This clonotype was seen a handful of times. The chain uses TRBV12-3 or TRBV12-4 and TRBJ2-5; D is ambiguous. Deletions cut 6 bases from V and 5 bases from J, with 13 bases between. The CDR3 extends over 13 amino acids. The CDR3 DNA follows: TGTGCCAGCAGGCCCTCCGCCCGGGAGACCCAGTACTTC. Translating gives CASRPSARETQYF.

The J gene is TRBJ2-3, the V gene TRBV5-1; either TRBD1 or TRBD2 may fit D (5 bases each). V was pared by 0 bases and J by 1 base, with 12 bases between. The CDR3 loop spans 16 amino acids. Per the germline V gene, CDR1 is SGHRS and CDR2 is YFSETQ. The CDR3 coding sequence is TGCGCCAGCAGCTTGGAAGGGACCCCCGGCACAGATACGCAGTATTTT. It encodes CASSLEGTPGTDTQYF.

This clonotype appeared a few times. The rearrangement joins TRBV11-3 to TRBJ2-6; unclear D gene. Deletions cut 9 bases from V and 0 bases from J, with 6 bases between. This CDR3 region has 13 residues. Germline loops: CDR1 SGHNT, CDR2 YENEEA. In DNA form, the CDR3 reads TGTGCCAGTCAAATCTCTGGGGCCAACGTCCTGACTTTC. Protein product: CASQISGANVLTF.

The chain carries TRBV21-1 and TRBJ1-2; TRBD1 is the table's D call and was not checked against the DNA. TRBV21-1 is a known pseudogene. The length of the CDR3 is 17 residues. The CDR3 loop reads CASSLRGRDKANYGYTF. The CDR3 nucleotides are TGTGCCAGCAGCCTCAGGGGCCGGGACAAAGCTAACTATGGCTACACCTTC.

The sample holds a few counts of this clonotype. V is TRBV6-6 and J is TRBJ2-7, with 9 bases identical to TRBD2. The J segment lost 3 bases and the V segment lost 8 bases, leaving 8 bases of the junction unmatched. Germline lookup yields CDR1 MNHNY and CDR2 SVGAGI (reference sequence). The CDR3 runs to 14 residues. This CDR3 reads CASASGNPIYEQYF. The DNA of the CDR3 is TGTGCCAGCGCTAGCGGGAACCCGATCTACGAGCAGTACTTC.